Reported below is one T cell receptor beta chain. Germline V gives CDR1 SNHLY, CDR2 FYNNEI. The CDR3 is 14 residues long. The V and J ends lost 4 bases and 4 bases respectively, with 13 bases between them. In the study's own analysis: Quantification of nucleated cells was approximated via reference gene primer amplification. TCRdb's copy holds only in-frame clones and misses some; the assay was immunoSEQ multiplex PCR. The V and J calls and clone size come from that table; D and trimming were worked out from the DNA. The sample holds roughly 220,000 clones; more than 80% are singletons and the top ten take 7.5%. In Seattle, patients joined the study during active infection and were tracked longitudinally. These data come from a study of blood T cell repertoires in COVID-19. Study-level information: Sites across the United States, Italy and Spain contributed samples from acute and convalescent COVID-19.

This chain links TRBV2 with TRBJ1-2; D perhaps matches TRBD1 (6 bases). This clonotype was sampled from a woman of 80 years or more with COVID-19, enrolled during active disease. The sequencing input was peripheral blood. The CDR3 DNA follows: TGTGCCAGCAGTGGCACAGGGCCATTCTATGGCTACACCTTC. This sequence encodes CASSGTGPFYGYTF.